The 14 T cell receptor beta chains below all came from one sample that was sequenced in a study of shared clonotypes between healthy human individuals (dated by TCRdb to 2019 to 2021). Libraries were constructed by the immunoSEQ multiplex PCR assay. This is the immuneACCESS table as TCRdb keeps it, with only in-frame sequences that have V and J called. A part of the clones is gone; compared with another copy, unresolved V genes explain less than half, and the rest is unexplained. The sample table holds hundreds of thousands of clones, of which around 80% were seen once. The ten largest clones capture 12% of the sample. The specimen was PBMCs. These TCRs come from a woman aged 40 to 55 in good health. Some clones in this sample may be carry-over from other donors' samples.

CDR3 amino acids: CASNQDGGEPGNTIYF. CDR3 nucleotide sequence: TGTGCCAGTAATCAAGACGGGGGGGAGCCTGGAAACACCATATATTTT. J is TRBJ1-3 and V is TRBV19, with a weak D call TRBD1 (5 bases). V dropped 7 bases and J dropped 2 bases, with 18 bases sitting between them. The CDR3 totals 16 residues. From germline, CDR1 is LNHDA and CDR2 SQIVND (reference sequence).

The rearrangement links TRBV30 to TRBJ2-2; possible D gene TRBD1, 6 bases. V gave up 6 bases and J gave up 4 bases, with 9 bases separating them. The CDR3 is made up of 12 amino acids. Germline V gene data show CDR1 as GTSNPN and CDR2 as SVGIG (reference sequence). The CDR3 bases are TGTGCCTGTCAGGGGAGCACCGGGGAGCTGTTTTTT. Protein: CACQGSTGELFF.

CDR3 coding DNA: TGTGCCAGCAGCTTCTCCGGGACCGGCATACGGGAGACCCAGTACTTC. Translation: CASSFSGTGIRETQYF. The chain uses TRBV5-6 and TRBJ2-5; either TRBD1 or TRBD2 may fit D (5 bases each). Germline CDR1 reads SGHDT; CDR2 reads YYEEEE. V shed 2 bases and J shed 5 bases, with 19 bases lying between them. There are 16 residues in the CDR3.

The chain combines TRBV21-1 with TRBJ2-7; the D segment call TRBD2 is taken from the table without a DNA check. TRBV21-1 counts as a pseudogene. The CDR3 runs 15 residues. The CDR3 sequence: CASSKARGLGHEQYF. The CDR3 bases are TGTGCCAGCAGCAAAGCGCGTGGACTAGGCCACGAGCAGTACTTC.

The gene calls are TRBV5-1 and TRBJ2-1; D is unresolved. The CDR3 length is 13 residues. The germline V gene encodes CDR1 SGHRS and CDR2 YFSETQ. Trimming removed 0 bases at V and 5 bases at J, with 6 bases between. The CDR3 spells CASSLDIDNEQFF. Written as DNA, the CDR3 is TGCGCCAGCAGCTTGGACATTGACAATGAGCAGTTCTTC. The whole variable domain, filled in from reference TRBV5-1 and TRBJ2-1, reads KAGVTQTPRYLIKTRGQQVTLSCSPISGHRSVSWYQQTPGQGLQFLFEYFSETQRNKGNFPGRFSGRQFSNSRSEMNVSTLELGDSALYLCASSLDIDNEQFFGPGTRLTVL.

This clone was detected a few times. V is TRBV5-3 and J is TRBJ1-1; D is unclear. TRBV5-3 is labeled an ORF, and its function is uncertain. CDR3 length equals 15 residues. V was pared by 1 base and J by 0 bases, with 10 bases between. In DNA, the CDR3 is TGTGCCAGAAGCTTGAACTCAGCCATGAACACTGAAGCTTTCTTT. Translation gives CARSLNSAMNTEAFF.

CDR3 sequence (DNA): TGTGCCAGCAGCCAAGCGGGACGGTACTATGGCTACACCTTC. Protein product: CASSQAGRYYGYTF. This chain uses TRBV7-9 with TRBJ1-2, with D possibly matching TRBD1 (5 bases). The germline V gene encodes CDR1 SEHNR and CDR2 FQNEAQ (reference sequence). This CDR3 region has 14 residues. The V end lost 5 bases, the J end lost 3 bases, and 13 bases lay between the germline ends.

V is TRBV18 and J is TRBJ2-2; D not certain. V was cut by 1 base and J by 3 bases, with 9 bases left in between. The CDR3 extends over 15 amino acids. CDR1 and CDR2 (germline): KGHSH, LQKENI. CDR3 nucleotides: TGTGCCAGCTCACCACTCGCGGAGCACACCGGGGAGCTGTTTTTT. Amino acid sequence: CASSPLAEHTGELFF.

V usage is TRBV15 and J usage is TRBJ2-2; D unclear. Germline V gives CDR1 LNHNV, CDR2 YYDKDF (reference sequence). Trimming took 0 bases from V and 3 from J, leaving 5 bases between them. The CDR3 length is 14 residues. The CDR3 DNA reads as TGTGCCACCAGCAGAGATGGGGACACCGGGGAGCTGTTTTTT. This sequence encodes CATSRDGDTGELFF.

The chain joins TRBV5-1 to TRBJ2-5; D is possibly TRBD1 or TRBD2 (6 bases each). Deletions cut 6 bases from V and 5 bases from J, with 17 bases between. The CDR3 sequence is 14 residues long. CDR1 is SGHRS, CDR2 YFSETQ, per germline. CDR3 sequence reads: CASTWGAGEETQYF. DNA of the CDR3: TGCGCCAGCACATGGGGGGCAGGGGAGGAGACCCAGTACTTC.

V gene TRBV18 combines with J gene TRBJ1-2, with 7 bases that match TRBD1. Per germline, CDR1 KGHSH and CDR2 LQKENI. V lost 0 bases and J lost 5; bases outside the gene matches: 6. The CDR3 is made up of 15 amino acids. CDR3 bases: TGTGCCAGCTCACCACCGTCTGGGACAGTTTATGGCTACACCTTC. As protein: CASSPPSGTVYGYTF.

The chain joins TRBV7-6 to TRBJ2-5; 9 bases match TRBD2. The CDR3 is 15 residues long. Germline V gives CDR1 SGHVS, CDR2 FNYEAQ. Trimming cost V 5 bases and J 5 bases; bases outside gene matches: 9. The chain's CDR3 is CASSPDPSGMETQYF. The CDR3 DNA is TGTGCCAGCAGCCCAGACCCTAGCGGGATGGAGACCCAGTACTTC.

This sequence joins TRBV5-1 and TRBJ1-1, with D maybe TRBD1 (6 bases). Trimming pared 0 bases from V and 1 base from J, leaving 13 bases between. CDR3 size: 16 residues. Germline V gene lookup returns CDR1 SGHRS and CDR2 YFSETQ. This CDR3 is CASSLEGGLPNTEAFF. CDR3 in DNA: TGCGCCAGCAGCTTGGAGGGGGGGCTACCGAACACTGAAGCTTTCTTT. Filled out from reference TRBV5-1 and TRBJ1-1, the complete variable domain reads KAGVTQTPRYLIKTRGQQVTLSCSPISGHRSVSWYQQTPGQGLQFLFEYFSETQRNKGNFPGRFSGRQFSNSRSEMNVSTLELGDSALYLCASSLEGGLPNTEAFFGQGTRLTVV.

This chain uses TRBV4-2 with TRBJ2-7, with D possibly being TRBD1 (6 bases). This CDR3 region has 12 residues. With 4 bases removed from V and 4 bases from J, the gap between germline ends came to 8 bases. From germline, CDR1 is LGHNA and CDR2 YNFKEQ. The CDR3, as DNA: TGTGCCAGCAGCCCAACAGGGTACGAGCAGTACTTC. Its protein is CASSPTGYEQYF.